One and the same sample provided the 7 T cell receptor beta chains below, sequenced in a study of early T cells in non-severe SARS-CoV-2 infection. Using its own MiXCR run on the 5' RACE reads, TCRdb lists one record per CDR3 protein. This sample has 70,000 or so distinct CDR3 sequences, with 9% to 15% found just once. Material: whole blood. Receptors originate from an adult who was a healthcare worker with PCR-confirmed SARS-CoV-2 infection or an uninfected control (not recorded which).

This clonotype has only a few counts. The gene calls are TRBV7-2 and TRBJ1-1; D is unclear. V lost 4 bases to trimming and J lost 4 bases, with 19 bases between them. The CDR3 runs 16 residues. CDR1 and CDR2 (germline): SGHTA, FQGNSA. The CDR3 DNA sequence: TGTGCCAGCAGCTCCCATTCCTCGGTGGTTGGCACTGAAGCTTTCTTT. It yields the protein CASSSHSSVVGTEAFF.

The gene calls are TRBV20-1 and TRBJ2-5; D is unresolved. Trimming stripped 3 bases from V and 1 base from J, with 21 bases between. Per the germline V gene, CDR1 is DFQATT and CDR2 is SNEGSKA (reference sequence). The CDR3 sequence is 17 residues long. In DNA form, the CDR3 reads TGCAGTGCTAGCCCCTCCTTGGAAGCCCTAACCCAAGAGACCCAGTACTTC. This gives the protein CSASPSLEALTQETQYF.

The V and J genes are TRBV20-1 and TRBJ2-1; TRBD2 matches 12 bases. Germline V gene lookup returns CDR1 DFQATT and CDR2 SNEGSKA (reference sequence). This CDR3 region has 13 residues. Trimming removed 5 bases from V and 6 bases from J; junction bases left unmatched: 2. The CDR3 spells CSAASGGVNEQFF. For the CDR3, the DNA is TGCAGTGCTGCTAGCGGGGGGGTCAATGAGCAGTTCTTC.

This clonotype was observed many times. The J gene is TRBJ2-3, the V gene TRBV11-2; no reliable D call. The germline V gene has CDR1 SGHAT and CDR2 FQNNGV. Trimming removed 3 bases from V and 6 bases from J, with 13 bases in between. CDR3 length equals 14 residues. Here the CDR3 reads CASSLLVPRDTQYF. The DNA of the CDR3 is TGTGCCAGCAGCTTGTTGGTACCGCGGGATACGCAGTATTTT.

This clonotype was recorded many times. The rearrangement links TRBV2 to TRBJ1-4, with 8 bases fitting TRBD1. The CDR3 sequence is 15 residues long. Germline CDR1 SNHLY, CDR2 FYNNEI. V was clipped by 1 base and J by 6 bases; unmatched bases: 4. The CDR3 DNA reads as TGTGCCAGCAGTGAAGAGGGACAGGACCATGAAAAACTGTTTTTT. Residues: CASSEEGQDHEKLFF.

This clonotype was observed at least ten times. The chain recombines TRBV24-1 with TRBJ2-2; D perhaps matches TRBD1 (6 bases). Germline-derived CDR1 and CDR2 are KGHDR and SFDVKD. The CDR3 covers 12 residues. The V and J ends lost 12 bases and 3 bases respectively, with 10 bases between them. Here the CDR3 reads CAAGQHTGELFF. The CDR3 DNA follows: TGTGCCGCCGGACAGCACACCGGGGAGCTGTTTTTT.

The genes are TRBV7-2 and TRBJ2-3; TRBD2 aligns across 7 bases. This CDR3 is 13 amino acids long. The germline CDR1 and CDR2 sequences are SGHTA and FQGNSA. The J segment lost 8 bases and the V segment lost 3 bases, leaving 5 bases of the junction unmatched. The CDR3, as DNA: TGTGCCAGCAGCTTCCCGGGAGGCCCTACGCAGTATTTT. This encodes CASSFPGGPTQYF.